This TCR beta chain emerged from a study of shared clonotypes between healthy human individuals. The material for each subset, its genomic DNA, was split evenly across several immunoSEQ plates. Sequencing was performed with immunoSEQ multiplex PCR; in TCRdb, only in-frame clones are kept and a portion is missing. The sample lists a few million clones; approximately 96% were seen once. Trimming took 0 bases from V and 7 from J; bases not matched to a gene: 10. This CDR3 comprises 16 residues. Germline CDR1 reads LNHNV; CDR2 reads YYDKDF (reference sequence). The sequenced sample consisted of naive CD4+ T cells sorted from blood. Indicated subset: CD45RA+ positively selected. This chain links TRBV15 with TRBJ1-1, with 8 bases identical to TRBD1. This receptor was obtained from a man younger than 35 in good health. CDR3 amino acids: CATSRDLGRGPSEAFF. In DNA form, the CDR3 reads TGTGCCACCAGCAGAGATCTCGGCAGGGGGCCTAGTGAAGCTTTCTTT.